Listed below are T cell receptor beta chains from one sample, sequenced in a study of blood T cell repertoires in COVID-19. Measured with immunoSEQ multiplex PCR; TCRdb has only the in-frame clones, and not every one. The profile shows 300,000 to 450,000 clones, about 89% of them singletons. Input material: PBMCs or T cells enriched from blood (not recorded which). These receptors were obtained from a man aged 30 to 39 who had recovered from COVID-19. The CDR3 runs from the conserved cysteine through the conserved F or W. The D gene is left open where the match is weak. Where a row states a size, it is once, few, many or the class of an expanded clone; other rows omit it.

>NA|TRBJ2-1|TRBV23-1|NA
CASSQSSAGENGEQFF
TGCGCCAGCAGTCAATCGTCGGCAGGGGAAAATGGTGAGCAGTTCTTC
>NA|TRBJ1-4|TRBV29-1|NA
CSVGQINEKLFF
TGCAGCGTTGGGCAGATTAATGAAAAACTGTTTTTT
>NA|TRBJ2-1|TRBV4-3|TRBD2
CASSDPGLDYNEQFF
TGCGCCAGCAGCGATCCGGGACTAGACTACAATGAGCAGTTCTTC
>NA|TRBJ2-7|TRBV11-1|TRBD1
CASSWTGQSYEQYF
TGTGCCAGCAGCTGGACAGGGCAGTCCTACGAGCAGTACTTC
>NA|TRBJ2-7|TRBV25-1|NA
CASSVAGFVYEQYF
TGTGCCAGCAGTGTTGCAGGGTTTGTCTACGAGCAGTACTTC
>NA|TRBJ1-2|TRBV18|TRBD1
CASSRNSQGAADGYTF
TGTGCCAGCTCACGGAATTCACAGGGGGCTGCGGATGGCTACACCTTC
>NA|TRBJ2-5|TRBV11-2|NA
CASSLAGGGETQYF
TGTGCCAGCAGCTTAGCTGGGGGCGGGGAGACCCAGTACTTC
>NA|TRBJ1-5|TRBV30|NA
CAFDRPNQPQHF
TGTGCCTTTGACAGGCCTAATCAGCCCCAGCATTTT
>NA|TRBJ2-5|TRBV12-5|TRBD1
CASGFRSGQAQETQYF
TGTGCTAGTGGTTTCCGTTCGGGACAGGCACAAGAGACCCAGTACTTC
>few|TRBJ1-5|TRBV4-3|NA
CASSQDHRGNQPQHF
TGCGCCAGCAGCCAAGATCATCGGGGGAACCAGCCCCAGCATTTT
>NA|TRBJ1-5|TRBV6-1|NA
CASSESGQSNQPQHF
TGTGCCAGCAGTGAGAGTGGGCAGTCCAATCAGCCCCAGCATTTT
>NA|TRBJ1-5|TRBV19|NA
CASTYRSGRGQPQHF
TGTGCCAGTACTTATAGATCGGGGAGAGGTCAGCCCCAGCATTTT
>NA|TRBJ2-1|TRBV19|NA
CASRIRGSDNEQFF
TGTGCCAGTAGGATACGGGGGTCAGACAATGAGCAGTTCTTC
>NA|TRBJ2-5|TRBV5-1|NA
CASSFSGQETQYF
TGCGCCAGCAGCTTCTCAGGCCAAGAGACCCAGTACTTC
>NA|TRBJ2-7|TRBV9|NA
CASSVGPRDEQYF
TGTGCCAGCAGCGTAGGCCCCAGGGACGAGCAGTACTTC
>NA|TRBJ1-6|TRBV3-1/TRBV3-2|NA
CASSQDRRGLDSPLHF
TGTGCCAGCAGCCAAGATAGGCGGGGGCTCGATTCACCCCTCCACTTT
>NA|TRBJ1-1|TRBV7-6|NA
CASSLVVAPLVFF
TGTGCCAGCAGCTTAGTAGTTGCCCCCTTAGTTTTCTTT
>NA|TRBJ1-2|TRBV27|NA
CASSLNPRGYGYTF
TGTGCCAGCAGTTTAAATCCCAGGGGCTATGGCTACACCTTC
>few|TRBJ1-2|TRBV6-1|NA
CASSELYGYTF
TGTGCCAGCAGTGAACTATATGGCTACACCTTC
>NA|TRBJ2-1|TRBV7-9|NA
CASSLGRGEQFF
TGTGCCAGCAGCTTAGGTCGCGGTGAGCAGTTCTTC
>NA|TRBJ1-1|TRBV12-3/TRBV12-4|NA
CASSLIRGTEAFF
TGTGCCAGCAGTTTAATAAGAGGCACTGAAGCTTTCTTT
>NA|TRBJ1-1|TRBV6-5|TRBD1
CASSWGTVNTEAFF
TGTGCCAGCAGTTGGGGGACAGTCAACACTGAAGCTTTCTTT
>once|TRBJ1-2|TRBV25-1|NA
CASSSTGTYGYTF
TGTGCCAGCAGTTCGACAGGTACCTATGGCTACACCTTC
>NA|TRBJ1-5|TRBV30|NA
CAWGPGLYSNQPQHF
TGTGCCTGGGGCCCGGGACTTTATAGCAATCAGCCCCAGCATTTT
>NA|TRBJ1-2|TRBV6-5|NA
CASRPTTGTYGYTF
TGTGCCAGCAGACCCACTACAGGGACCTATGGCTACACCTTC
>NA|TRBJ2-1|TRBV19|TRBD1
CASSITTGGSYNEQFF
TGTGCCAGTAGTATCACGACAGGGGGCTCCTACAATGAGCAGTTCTTC
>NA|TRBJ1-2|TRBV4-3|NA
CASSQERNNMNYGYTF
TGCGCCAGCAGCCAAGAAAGAAACAACATGAACTATGGCTACACCTTC
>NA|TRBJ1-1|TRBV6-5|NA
CASRLDRSATEAFF
TGTGCCAGCAGACTCGACAGGTCCGCCACTGAAGCTTTCTTT
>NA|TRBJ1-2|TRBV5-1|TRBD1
CASSSGQGSRYGYTF
TGCGCCAGCAGCTCCGGACAGGGTTCCCGCTATGGCTACACCTTC
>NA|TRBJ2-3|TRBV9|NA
CASSVDRGSSTDTQYF
TGTGCCAGCAGCGTAGACAGAGGGTCCAGCACAGATACGCAGTATTTT
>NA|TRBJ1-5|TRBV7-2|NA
CASSSTPGQFRSQPQHF
TGTGCCAGCAGCTCAACGCCGGGACAATTCAGGAGTCAGCCCCAGCATTTT